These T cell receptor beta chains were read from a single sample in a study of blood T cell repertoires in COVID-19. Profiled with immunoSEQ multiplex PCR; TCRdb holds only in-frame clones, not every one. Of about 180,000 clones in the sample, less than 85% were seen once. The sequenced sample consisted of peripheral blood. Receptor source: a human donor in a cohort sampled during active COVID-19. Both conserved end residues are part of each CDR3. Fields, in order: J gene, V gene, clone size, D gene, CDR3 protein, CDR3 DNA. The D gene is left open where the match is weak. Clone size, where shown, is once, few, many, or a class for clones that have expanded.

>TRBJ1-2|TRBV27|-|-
CASSPRAGGASYGYTF
TGTGCCAGCAGTCCCCGGGCGGGGGGGGCCTCCTATGGCTACACCTTC
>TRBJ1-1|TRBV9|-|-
CASSVATGPNTEAFF
TGTGCCAGCAGCGTAGCTACAGGGCCGAACACTGAAGCTTTCTTT
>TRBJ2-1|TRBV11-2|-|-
CASSLVDSNEQFF
TGTGCCAGCAGCTTAGTGGACAGCAATGAGCAGTTCTTC
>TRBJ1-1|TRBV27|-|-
CASSLYQKGPGMNTEAFF
TGTGCCAGCAGTTTATACCAGAAGGGGCCCGGAATGAACACTGAAGCTTTCTTT
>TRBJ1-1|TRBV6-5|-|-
CASRTGANTEAFF
TGTGCCAGCAGGACAGGCGCGAACACTGAAGCTTTCTTT
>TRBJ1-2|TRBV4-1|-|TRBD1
CASSRPGQVRKLGGYTF
TGCGCCAGCAGCCGCCCGGGACAGGTTAGAAAATTGGGCGGCTACACCTTC
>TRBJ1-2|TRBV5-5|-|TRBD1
CASDKAGQGINYGYTF
TGTGCCAGCGATAAAGCGGGACAGGGGATTAACTATGGCTACACCTTC
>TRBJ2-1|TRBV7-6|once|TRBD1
CASSPQGQGGNEQFF
TGTGCCAGCAGCCCCCAGGGACAGGGGGGGAATGAGCAGTTCTTC
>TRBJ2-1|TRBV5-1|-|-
CASSWGQGQGYNEQFF
TGCGCCAGCAGCTGGGGCCAGGGCCAGGGGTACAATGAGCAGTTCTTC
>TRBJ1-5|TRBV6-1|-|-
CASSEASRQPQHF
TGTGCCAGCAGTGAAGCATCCCGGCAGCCCCAGCATTTT
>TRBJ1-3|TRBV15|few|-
CATSRDYSGNTIYF
TGTGCCACCAGCAGAGACTATTCTGGAAACACCATATATTTT
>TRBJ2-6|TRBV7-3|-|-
CASSPQVASGANVLTF
TGTGCCAGCAGCCCGCAGGTAGCGTCCGGGGCCAACGTCCTGACTTTC
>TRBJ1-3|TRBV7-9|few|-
CASSSGNTIYF
TGTGCCAGCAGCTCAGGAAACACCATATATTTT
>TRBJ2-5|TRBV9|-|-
CASSSGETQYF
TGTGCCAGCAGTTCGGGAGAGACCCAGTACTTC
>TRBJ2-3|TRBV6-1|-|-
CASSDEDSSDTQYF
TGTGCCAGCAGTGACGAGGACTCCTCAGATACGCAGTATTTT
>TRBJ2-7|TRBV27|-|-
CASSPNPYEQYF
TGTGCCAGCAGTCCCAATCCCTACGAGCAGTACTTC
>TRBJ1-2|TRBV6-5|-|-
CASNRGDAYGYTF
TGTGCCAGCAACCGGGGTGATGCCTATGGCTACACCTTC
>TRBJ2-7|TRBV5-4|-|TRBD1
CASSLGDSSSYEQYF
TGTGCCAGCAGCTTGGGGGACAGTAGCTCCTACGAGCAGTACTTC
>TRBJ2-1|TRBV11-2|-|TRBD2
CASSLASGGYYNEQFF
TGTGCCAGCAGCTTGGCTAGCGGGGGGTACTACAATGAGCAGTTCTTC
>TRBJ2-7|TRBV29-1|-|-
CSVETDKRYEQYF
TGCAGCGTTGAAACCGATAAGCGGTACGAGCAGTACTTC
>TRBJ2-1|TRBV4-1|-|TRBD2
CASSLRGVNEQFF
TGCGCCAGCAGCCTTCGGGGGGTTAATGAGCAGTTCTTC
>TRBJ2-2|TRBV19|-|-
CASSIAGSDTGELFF
TGTGCCAGTAGTATAGCCGGGAGTGACACCGGGGAGCTGTTTTTT
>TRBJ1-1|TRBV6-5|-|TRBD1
CASRTIGQGTEAFF
TGTGCCAGCAGAACAATCGGACAGGGCACTGAAGCTTTCTTT
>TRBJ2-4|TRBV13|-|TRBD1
CASSPGQGFLNIQYF
TGTGCCAGCAGCCCTGGACAGGGGTTTTTGAACATTCAGTACTTC
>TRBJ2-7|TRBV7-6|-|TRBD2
CASSFFGLAQEDEQYF
TGTGCCAGCAGCTTCTTCGGACTAGCGCAGGAAGACGAGCAGTACTTC
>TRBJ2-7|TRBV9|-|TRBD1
CASSPGGSSYEQYF
TGTGCCAGCAGCCCAGGGGGCTCGTCCTACGAGCAGTACTTC
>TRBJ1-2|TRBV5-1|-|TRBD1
CASSTDRGFGYTF
TGCGCCAGCAGTACTGACAGGGGGTTTGGCTACACCTTC
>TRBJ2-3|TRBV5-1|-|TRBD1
CASSSGQGDADTQYF
TGCGCCAGCAGCTCTGGACAGGGTGACGCAGATACGCAGTATTTT
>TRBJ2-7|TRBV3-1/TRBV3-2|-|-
CASSQHPGPYEQYF
TGTGCCAGCAGCCAACATCCAGGCCCCTACGAGCAGTACTTC
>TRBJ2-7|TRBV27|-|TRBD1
CASSLGTAYEQYF
TGTGCCAGCAGTTTGGGGACAGCCTACGAGCAGTACTTC
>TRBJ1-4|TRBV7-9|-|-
CASSWVGGEKLFF
TGTGCCAGCAGTTGGGTCGGGGGTGAAAAACTGTTTTTT
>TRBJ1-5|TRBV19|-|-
CASSIDFPGGGNSNQPQHF
TGTGCCAGTAGTATAGATTTTCCGGGGGGGGGAAATAGCAATCAGCCCCAGCATTTT
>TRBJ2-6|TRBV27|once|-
CASSPGANVLTF
TGTGCCAGCAGTCCGGGGGCCAACGTCCTGACTTTC
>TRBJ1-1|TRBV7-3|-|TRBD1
CASSREGGTGPRFF
TGTGCCAGCAGCCGTGAAGGGGGGACAGGGCCAAGGTTCTTT
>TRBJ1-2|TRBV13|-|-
CASSLRGNGYTF
TGTGCCAGCAGCTTAAGAGGAAATGGCTACACCTTC
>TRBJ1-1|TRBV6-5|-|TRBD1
CASSYSNGGGQAFF
TGTGCCAGCAGTTACTCGAATGGAGGGGGCCAAGCTTTCTTT
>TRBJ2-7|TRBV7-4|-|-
CASSLTALTYEQYF
TGTGCCAGCAGCTTGACAGCCCTTACCTACGAGCAGTACTTC
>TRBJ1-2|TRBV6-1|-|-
CASSEAPGTNYGYTF
TGTGCCAGCAGTGAAGCCCCCGGGACTAACTATGGCTACACCTTC
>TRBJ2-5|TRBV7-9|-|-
CASSLDSHQETQYF
TGTGCCAGCAGCTTAGACAGTCACCAAGAGACCCAGTACTTC
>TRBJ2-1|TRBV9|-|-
CASSVDGTPEQFF
TGTGCCAGCAGCGTAGATGGCACACCGGAGCAGTTCTTC
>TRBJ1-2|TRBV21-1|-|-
CASSPRLLGPTGVFNYGYTF
TGTGCCAGCAGCCCACGCCTCCTGGGCCCTACAGGAGTTTTTAACTATGGCTACACCTTC
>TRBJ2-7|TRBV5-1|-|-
CASSQGQSYEQYF
TGCGCCAGCAGCCAAGGACAGTCCTACGAGCAGTACTTC
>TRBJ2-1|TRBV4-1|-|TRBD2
CASSQGLAGDEQFF
TGCGCCAGCAGCCAAGGACTAGCGGGCGATGAGCAGTTCTTC
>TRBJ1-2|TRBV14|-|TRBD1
CASSQVTSGTGHYGYTF
TGTGCCAGCAGCCAAGTGACCTCCGGGACAGGGCATTATGGCTACACCTTC
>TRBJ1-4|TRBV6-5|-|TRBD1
CASSRQGRDEKLFF
TGTGCCAGCAGTCGACAGGGGAGAGATGAAAAACTGTTTTTT
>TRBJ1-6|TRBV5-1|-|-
CASSLASGDSPLHF
TGCGCCAGCAGCTTGGCCTCGGGGGATTCACCCCTCCACTTT
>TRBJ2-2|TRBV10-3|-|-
CAISGSPLSGELFF
TGTGCCATCAGTGGTTCCCCTTTGTCCGGGGAGCTGTTTTTT
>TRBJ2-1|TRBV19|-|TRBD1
CASNPDRVGNEQFF
TGTGCCAGTAACCCGGACAGGGTAGGGAATGAGCAGTTCTTC
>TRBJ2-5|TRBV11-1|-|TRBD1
CASSRSRTGSQETQYF
TGTGCCAGCAGTCGGAGTAGGACAGGGTCACAAGAGACCCAGTACTTC
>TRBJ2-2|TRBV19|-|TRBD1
CASSRDSAKNTGELFF
TGTGCCAGTAGCCGGGACAGCGCGAAGAACACCGGGGAGCTGTTTTTT